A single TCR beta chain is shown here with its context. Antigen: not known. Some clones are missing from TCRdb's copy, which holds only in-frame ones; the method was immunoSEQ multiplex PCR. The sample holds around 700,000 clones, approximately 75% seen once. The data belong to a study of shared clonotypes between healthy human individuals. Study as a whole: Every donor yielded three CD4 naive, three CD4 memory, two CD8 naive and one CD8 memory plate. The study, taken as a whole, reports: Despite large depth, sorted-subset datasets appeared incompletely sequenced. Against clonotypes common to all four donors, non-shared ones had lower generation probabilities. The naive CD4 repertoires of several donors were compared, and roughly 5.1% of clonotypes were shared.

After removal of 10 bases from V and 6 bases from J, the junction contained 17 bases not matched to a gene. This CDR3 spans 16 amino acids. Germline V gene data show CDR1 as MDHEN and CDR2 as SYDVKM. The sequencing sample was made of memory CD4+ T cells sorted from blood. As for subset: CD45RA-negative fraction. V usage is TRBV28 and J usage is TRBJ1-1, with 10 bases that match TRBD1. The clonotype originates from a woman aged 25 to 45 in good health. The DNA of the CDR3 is TGTGCCACCCTACCCAATGACAGGGGGCTAAACGCTGAAGCTTTCTTT. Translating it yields CATLPNDRGLNAEAFF.